This TCR beta chain was captured by sequencing in a study of blood T cell repertoires in COVID-19. Across the study: COVID-19 samples from acute and convalescent phases originated in the United States, Italy and Spain. From T cells, B-cell-depleted T cells, or PBMCs came the material, which was cDNA or gDNA.

Sequencing used immunoSEQ multiplex PCR; TCRdb keeps in-frame clones, though not all of them. The sample yields approximately 210,000 clones, approximately 83% seen once. The age range of participants was roughly 18 to 90 years, with residence in around 22 US areas. Categorization into cohorts depended on clinical history that participants reported. The receptor's source is an older woman who had recovered from COVID-19. Sequencing used PBMCs or T cells enriched from blood (not recorded which).

In DNA, the CDR3 is TGTGCCAGTAGGCCTGGTTTCAGTCAGCCCCAGCATTTT. This sequence encodes CASRPGFSQPQHF. The chain recombines TRBV19 with TRBJ1-5; D remains unclear. V lost 6 bases and J 6 bases, leaving 12 bases between the germline ends. This CDR3 region has 13 residues. From germline, CDR1 is LNHDA and CDR2 SQIVND (reference sequence).